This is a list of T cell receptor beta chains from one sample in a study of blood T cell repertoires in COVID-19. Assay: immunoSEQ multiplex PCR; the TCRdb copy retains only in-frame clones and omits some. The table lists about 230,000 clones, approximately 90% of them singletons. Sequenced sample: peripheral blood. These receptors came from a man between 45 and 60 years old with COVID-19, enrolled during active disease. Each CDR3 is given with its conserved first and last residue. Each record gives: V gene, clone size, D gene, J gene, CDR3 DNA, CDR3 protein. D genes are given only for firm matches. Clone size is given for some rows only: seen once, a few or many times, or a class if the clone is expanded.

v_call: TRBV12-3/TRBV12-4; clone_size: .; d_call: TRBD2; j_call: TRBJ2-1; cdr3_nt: TGTGCCAGCAGTTTAGAAAGCGGGGGCAAGTTCTTC; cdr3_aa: CASSLESGGKFF
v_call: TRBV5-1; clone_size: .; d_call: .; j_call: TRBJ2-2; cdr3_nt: TGCGCCAGCAGCCCCGGGACAACGAACACCGGGGAGCTGTTTTTT; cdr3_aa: CASSPGTTNTGELFF
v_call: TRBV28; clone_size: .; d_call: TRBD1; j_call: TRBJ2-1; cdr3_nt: TGTGCCAGCAGTGGAACTTCCAGGGGGCATAGCTCCTACAATGAGCAGTTCTTC; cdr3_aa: CASSGTSRGHSSYNEQFF
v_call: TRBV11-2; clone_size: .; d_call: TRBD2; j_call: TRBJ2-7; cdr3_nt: TGTGCCAGCCTGCGCCCTAGCGGGAGGCACGAGCAGTACTTC; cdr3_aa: CASLRPSGRHEQYF
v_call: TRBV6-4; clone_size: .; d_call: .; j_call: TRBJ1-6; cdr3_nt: TGTGCCAGCAGTGACTCGACTGGTTCACCCCTCCACTTT; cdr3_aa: CASSDSTGSPLHF
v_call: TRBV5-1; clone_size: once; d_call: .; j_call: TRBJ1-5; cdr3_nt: TGCGCCAGCAGCTTGGACAGTTATAGCAATCAGCCCCAGCATTTT; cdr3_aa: CASSLDSYSNQPQHF
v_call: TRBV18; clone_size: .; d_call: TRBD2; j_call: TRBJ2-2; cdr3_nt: TGTGCCAGCTCACCAGACGGACTAGCGGGAGTCACCGGGGAGCTGTTTTTT; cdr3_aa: CASSPDGLAGVTGELFF
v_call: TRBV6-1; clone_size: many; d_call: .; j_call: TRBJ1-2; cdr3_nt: TGTGCCAGCAGTGAACTCACCACCGGGACAAACTATGGCTACACCTTC; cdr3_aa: CASSELTTGTNYGYTF
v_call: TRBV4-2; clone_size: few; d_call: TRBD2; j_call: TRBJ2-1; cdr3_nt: TGTGCCAGCAGCCAAGAATCTCGGGGGGGGCCCTACAATGAGCAGTTCTTC; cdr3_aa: CASSQESRGGPYNEQFF
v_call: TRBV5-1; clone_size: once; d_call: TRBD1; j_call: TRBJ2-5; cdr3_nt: TGCGCCAGCACCTCTACCCCCGGGACAGGGTCGGAGACCCAGTACTTC; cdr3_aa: CASTSTPGTGSETQYF
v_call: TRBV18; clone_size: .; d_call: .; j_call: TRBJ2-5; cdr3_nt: TGTGCCAGCTCACCGGCCAGGTTCCAAGAGACCCAGTACTTC; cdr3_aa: CASSPARFQETQYF
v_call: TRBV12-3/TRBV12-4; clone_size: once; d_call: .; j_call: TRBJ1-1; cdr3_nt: TGTGCCAGCACTCTCTCCGGGGTCACTGAAGCTTTCTTT; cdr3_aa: CASTLSGVTEAFF
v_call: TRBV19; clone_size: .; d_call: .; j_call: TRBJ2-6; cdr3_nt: TGTGCCAGTATTCCGAACAGCCAATCTGGGGCCAACGTCCTGACTTTC; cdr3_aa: CASIPNSQSGANVLTF
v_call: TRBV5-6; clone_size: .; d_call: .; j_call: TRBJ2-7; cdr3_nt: TGTGCCAGCAGCTTTGGCGGTAGCGGCTACGAGCAGTACTTC; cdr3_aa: CASSFGGSGYEQYF
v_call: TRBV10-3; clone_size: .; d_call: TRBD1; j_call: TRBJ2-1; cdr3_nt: TGTGCCATCAGTGCTGGGCAGGGGGATGAGCAGTTCTTC; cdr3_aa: CAISAGQGDEQFF
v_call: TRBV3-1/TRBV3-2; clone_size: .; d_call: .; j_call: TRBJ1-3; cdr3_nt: TGTGCCAGCAGCCAAGAAATACAAATCTCTGGAAACACCATATATTTT; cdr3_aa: CASSQEIQISGNTIYF
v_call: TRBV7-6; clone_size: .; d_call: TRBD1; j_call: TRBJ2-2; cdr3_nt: TGTGCCAGCAGCTCCAGGACAGGGGGAGTTCTCACCGGGGAGCTGTTTTTT; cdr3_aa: CASSSRTGGVLTGELFF
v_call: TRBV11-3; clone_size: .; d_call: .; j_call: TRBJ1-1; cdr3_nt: TGTGCCAGCAGCTTAGGGGGGGACTTGAACACTGAAGCTTTCTTT; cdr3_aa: CASSLGGDLNTEAFF
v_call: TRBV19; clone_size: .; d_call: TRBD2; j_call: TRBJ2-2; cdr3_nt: TGTGCCAGTAGTCAGATAGCGGGGAACACCGGGGAGCTGTTTTTT; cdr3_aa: CASSQIAGNTGELFF
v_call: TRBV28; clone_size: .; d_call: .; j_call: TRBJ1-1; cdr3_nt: TGTGCCAGCAGTCACAGGGTGAACACTGAAGCTTTCTTT; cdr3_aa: CASSHRVNTEAFF
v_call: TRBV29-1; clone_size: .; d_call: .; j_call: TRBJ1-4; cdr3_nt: TGCAGCGCCGCTCCACAAACTAATGAAAAACTGTTTTTT; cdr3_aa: CSAAPQTNEKLFF